This T cell receptor (beta chain) derives from a study of control samples from healthy donors and cancer patients. Clones were sequenced by immunoSEQ multiplex PCR, and TCRdb holds only the in-frame ones, with some missing. The repertoire holds some 99,000 clones, with about nine tenths as singletons. Germline V gene data show CDR1 as LNHDA and CDR2 as SQIVND (reference sequence). There are 15 residues in the CDR3. The V end lost 3 bases, the J end lost 0 bases, and 9 bases lay between the germline ends. The source of this sequence is a human donor in good health. The donor label of this sample is uncertain. The V gene is TRBV19, the J gene TRBJ1-3; D is unclear. Sequenced sample: blood. The CDR3 DNA reads as TGTGCCAGTAGTATGTGGCGGTCCTCTGGAAACACCATATATTTT. This sequence encodes CASSMWRSSGNTIYF.